The entry that follows covers one TCR beta chain sequence. Its target is not known. This CDR3 region has 15 residues. The V and J ends lost 2 bases and 5 bases respectively, with 13 bases between them. Germline V gene data show CDR1 as MNHEY and CDR2 as SMNVEV (reference sequence). The sample originates from a study of T cell responses to AZD1222 COVID-19 vaccine. Study-wide results and limits: Vaccination with two AZD1222 doses was followed by a rise in Spike-specific TCR breadth and depth. There were repertoire samples only from the period after the peak T cell response.

Some clones are missing from TCRdb's copy, which holds only in-frame ones; the method was immunoSEQ multiplex PCR. The sample lists some 80,000 clones; about nine tenths were seen once. The receptor was derived from an adult who received the AZD1222 COVID-19 vaccine. The sample was peripheral blood, taken 28 days after the second AZD1222 dose. This sequence joins TRBV27 and TRBJ1-5, with a tentative D call TRBD1 (6 bases). The CDR3 sequence is CASSLSPQGHQPQHF. As DNA, the CDR3 is TGTGCCAGCAGTTTAAGCCCACAGGGCCATCAGCCCCAGCATTTT.